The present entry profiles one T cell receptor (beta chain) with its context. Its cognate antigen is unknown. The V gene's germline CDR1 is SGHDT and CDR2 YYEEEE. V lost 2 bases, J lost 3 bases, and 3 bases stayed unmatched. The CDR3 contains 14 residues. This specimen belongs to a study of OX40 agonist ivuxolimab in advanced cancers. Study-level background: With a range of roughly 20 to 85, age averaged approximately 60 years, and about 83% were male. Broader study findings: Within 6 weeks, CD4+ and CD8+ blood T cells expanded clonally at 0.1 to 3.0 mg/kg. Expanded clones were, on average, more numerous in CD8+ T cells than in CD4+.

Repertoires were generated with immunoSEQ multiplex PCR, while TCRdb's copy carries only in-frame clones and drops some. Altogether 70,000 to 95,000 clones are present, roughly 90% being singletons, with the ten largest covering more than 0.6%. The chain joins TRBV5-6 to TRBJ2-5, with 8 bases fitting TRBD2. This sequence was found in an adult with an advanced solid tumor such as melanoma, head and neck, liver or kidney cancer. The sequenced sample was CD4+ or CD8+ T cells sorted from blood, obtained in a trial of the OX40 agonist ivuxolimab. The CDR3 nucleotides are TGTGCCAGCAGCTTTGTTAGCGGGGAAGAGACCCAGTACTTC. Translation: CASSFVSGEETQYF.